This TCR beta chain was observed in a study of blood T cell repertoires in COVID-19. Study-wide background: Specimens from acute and convalescent COVID-19 originated in the United States, Italy and Spain.

Participants had their cohort set by participant-reported clinical history. Using immunoSEQ multiplex PCR, the repertoire was profiled, and TCRdb retains in-frame clones only, with some absent. The sample holds under 150,000 clones; 80% to 90% are singletons and the top ten take 2.4%. The V end was cut by 3 bases, the J end by 2 bases, with 12 bases between. CDR1 is SGDLS, CDR2 YYNGEE, per germline. The CDR3 has 14 amino acids. This clonotype was sampled from a man aged 40-50 years with acute COVID-19. The rearrangement links TRBV9 to TRBJ2-7; D is ambiguous. Sequencing was carried out using PBMCs or T cells enriched from blood (not recorded which). This chain's CDR3 is CASSASGDPYEQYF. The CDR3 DNA is TGTGCCAGCAGCGCCTCCGGAGACCCCTACGAGCAGTACTTC. Drawing the rest from reference TRBV9 and TRBJ2-7, the complete variable domain is DSGVTQTPKHLITATGQRVTLRCSPRSGDLSVYWYQQSLDQGLQFLIQYYNGEERAKGNILERFSAQQFPDLHSELNLSSLELGDSALYFCASSASGDPYEQYFGPGTRLTVT.